This T cell receptor beta chain was sequenced in a study of T-cell reconstitution after alpha-beta-depleted transplantation in children. About this clonotype: Antigen: not known.

The TCRbeta library was prepared with unique molecular identifiers. TCRdb re-analysed the PCR reads in MiXCR, keeping a single row per CDR3 protein. The sample consists of 500,000 to 600,000 distinct CDR3 sequences, about a quarter of them appearing once. Study-level results: Surviving recipient T cells and thymic progenitors underlay high day-60 TCRbeta diversity in some patients. When one year had passed after transplant, most T-cell counts and diversity came from newly produced T cells. Several hundred rapidly expanded clones from non-depleted graft cells reportedly supplied alpha-beta T cells about two months post-transplant.

The sequencing here drew on PBMCs, taken before TCRalphabeta/CD19-depleted stem cell transplant. The sequence came from a boy in the first two years of life with Wiskott-Aldrich syndrome, due to receive a stem cell transplant.

CDR3 amino acids: CASSLSGVVRYGYTF. DNA of the CDR3: TGTGCCAGCAGTTTATCGGGGGTGGTCCGCTATGGCTACACCTTC. The chain uses TRBV27 and TRBJ1-2; possibly TRBD1 for D (5 bases). Germline CDR1 is MNHEY and CDR2 is SMNVEV (reference sequence). Trimming stripped 0 bases from V and 4 bases from J, with 12 bases between. CDR3 size: 15 residues.